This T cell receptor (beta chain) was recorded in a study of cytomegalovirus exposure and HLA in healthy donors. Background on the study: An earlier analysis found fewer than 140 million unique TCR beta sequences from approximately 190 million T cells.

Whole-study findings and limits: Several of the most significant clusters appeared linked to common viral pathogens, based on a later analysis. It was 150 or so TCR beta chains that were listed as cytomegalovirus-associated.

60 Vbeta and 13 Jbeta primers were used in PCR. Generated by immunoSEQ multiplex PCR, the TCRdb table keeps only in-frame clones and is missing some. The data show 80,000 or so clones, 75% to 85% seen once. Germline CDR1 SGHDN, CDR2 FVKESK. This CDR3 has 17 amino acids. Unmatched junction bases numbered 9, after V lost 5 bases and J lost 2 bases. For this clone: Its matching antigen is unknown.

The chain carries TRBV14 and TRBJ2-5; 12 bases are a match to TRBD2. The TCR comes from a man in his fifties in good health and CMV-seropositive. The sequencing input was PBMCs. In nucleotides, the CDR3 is TGTGCCAGCAGCGGGTCTAGCGGGAGGGCTAAACAAGAGACCCAGTACTTC. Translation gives CASSGSSGRAKQETQYF.